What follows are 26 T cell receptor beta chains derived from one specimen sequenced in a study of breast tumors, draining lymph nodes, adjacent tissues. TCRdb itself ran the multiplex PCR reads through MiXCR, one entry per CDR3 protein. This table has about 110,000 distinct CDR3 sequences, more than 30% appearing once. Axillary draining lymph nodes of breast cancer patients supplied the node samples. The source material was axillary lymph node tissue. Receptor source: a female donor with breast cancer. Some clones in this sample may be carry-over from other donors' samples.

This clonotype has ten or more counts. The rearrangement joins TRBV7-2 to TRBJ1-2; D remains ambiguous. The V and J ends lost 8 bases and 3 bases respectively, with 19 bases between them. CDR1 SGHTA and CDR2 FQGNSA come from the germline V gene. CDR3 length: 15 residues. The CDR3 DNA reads TGTGCCAGCCAGTCCGATTGGAGTCCCTACTATGGCTACACCTTC. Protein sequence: CASQSDWSPYYGYTF.

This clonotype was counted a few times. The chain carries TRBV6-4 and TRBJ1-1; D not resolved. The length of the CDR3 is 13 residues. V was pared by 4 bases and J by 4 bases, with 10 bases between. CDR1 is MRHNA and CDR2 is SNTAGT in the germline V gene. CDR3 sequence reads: CASSGATGTEAFF. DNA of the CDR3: TGTGCCAGCAGTGGGGCCACCGGCACTGAAGCTTTCTTT.

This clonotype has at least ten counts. CDR3 sequence reads: CASTGGMGRAYNEQFF. The CDR3 coding sequence is TGCGCCAGCACCGGCGGGATGGGTCGGGCCTACAATGAGCAGTTCTTC. The chain has TRBV5-1 and TRBJ2-1; D is possibly TRBD2 (6 bases). The CDR3 has 16 residues. Germline-derived CDR1 and CDR2 are SGHRS and YFSETQ. Trimming removed 6 bases at V and 2 bases at J, with 18 bases between. The full variable domain, completed using reference TRBV5-1 and TRBJ2-1, is KAGVTQTPRYLIKTRGQQVTLSCSPISGHRSVSWYQQTPGQGLQFLFEYFSETQRNKGNFPGRFSGRQFSNSRSEMNVSTLELGDSALYLCASTGGMGRAYNEQFFGPGTRLTVL.

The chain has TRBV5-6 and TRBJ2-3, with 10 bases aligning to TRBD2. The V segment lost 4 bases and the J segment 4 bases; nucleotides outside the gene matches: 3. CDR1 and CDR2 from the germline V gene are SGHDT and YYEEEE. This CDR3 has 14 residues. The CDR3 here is CASSPGTSADTQYF. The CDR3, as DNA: TGTGCCAGCAGCCCTGGGACTAGCGCAGATACGCAGTATTTT.

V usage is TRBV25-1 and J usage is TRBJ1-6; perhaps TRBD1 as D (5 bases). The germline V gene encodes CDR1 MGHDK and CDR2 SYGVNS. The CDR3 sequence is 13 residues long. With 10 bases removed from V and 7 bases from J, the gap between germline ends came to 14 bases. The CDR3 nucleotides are TGTGCCATCATTGGGGGGAGAAATTCACCCCTCCACTTT. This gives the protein CAIIGGRNSPLHF.

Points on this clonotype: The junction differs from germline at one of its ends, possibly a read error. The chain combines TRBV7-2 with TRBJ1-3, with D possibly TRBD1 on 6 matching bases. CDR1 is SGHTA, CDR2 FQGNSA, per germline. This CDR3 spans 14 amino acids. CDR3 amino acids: CASSAQAAGDTIYF. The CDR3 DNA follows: TGCGCCAGCAGCGCCCAGGCGGCAGGGGACACCATATATTTT. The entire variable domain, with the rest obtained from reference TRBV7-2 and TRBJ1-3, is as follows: GAGVSQSPSNKVTEKGKDVELRCDPISGHTALYWYRQSLGQGLEFLIYFQGNSAPDKSGLPSDRFSAERTGGSVSTLTIQRTQQEDSAVYLCASSAQAAGDTIYFGEGSWLTVV.

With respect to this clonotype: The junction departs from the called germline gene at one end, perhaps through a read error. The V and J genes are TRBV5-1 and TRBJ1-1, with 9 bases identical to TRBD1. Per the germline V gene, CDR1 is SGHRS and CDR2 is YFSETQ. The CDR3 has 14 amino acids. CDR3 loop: CASSLWDRATEAFF. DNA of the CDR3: TGCGCCAGCAGCTTGTGGGACAGGGCCACTGAGGCTTTCTTT.

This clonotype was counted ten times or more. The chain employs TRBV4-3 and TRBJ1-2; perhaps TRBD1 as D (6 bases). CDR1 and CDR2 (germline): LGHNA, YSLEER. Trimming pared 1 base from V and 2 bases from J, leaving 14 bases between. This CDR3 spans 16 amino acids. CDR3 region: CASSQGGGGFNYGYTF. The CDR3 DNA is TGCGCCAGCAGCCAAGGTGGAGGGGGGTTCAACTATGGCTACACCTTC.

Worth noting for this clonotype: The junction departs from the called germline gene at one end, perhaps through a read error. The CDR3 DNA reads TGCAGTGCTAGGTCGCAGGCCAACACTGGGGAGCTGTTTTTT. Encoded protein: CSARSQANTGELFF. This chain connects TRBV20-1 to TRBJ2-2; D is ambiguous. CDR1 is DFQATT, CDR2 SNEGSKA, per germline (reference sequence). The CDR3 has 14 residues.

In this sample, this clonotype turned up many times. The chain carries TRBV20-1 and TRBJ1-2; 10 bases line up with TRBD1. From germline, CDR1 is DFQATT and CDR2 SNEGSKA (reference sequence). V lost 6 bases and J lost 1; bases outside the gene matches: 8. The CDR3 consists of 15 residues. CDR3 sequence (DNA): TGCAGTGCCCTAGGACAGGGGGAGGATAACTATGGCTACACCTTC. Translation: CSALGQGEDNYGYTF.

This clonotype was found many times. Written as DNA, the CDR3 is TGTGCCAGCAGCGTAGTCGAGGTCGGCACCGGGGAGCTGTTTTTT. As protein: CASSVVEVGTGELFF. The V gene is TRBV9, the J gene TRBJ2-2; D ambiguous. Trimming stripped 0 bases from V and 4 bases from J, with 10 bases between. There are 15 residues in the CDR3. Germline V CDR1 and CDR2: SGDLS, YYNGEE. The variable domain in full, completed from reference TRBV9 and TRBJ2-2, reads DSGVTQTPKHLITATGQRVTLRCSPRSGDLSVYWYQQSLDQGLQFLIQYYNGEERAKGNILERFSAQQFPDLHSELNLSSLELGDSALYFCASSVVEVGTGELFFGEGSRLTVL.

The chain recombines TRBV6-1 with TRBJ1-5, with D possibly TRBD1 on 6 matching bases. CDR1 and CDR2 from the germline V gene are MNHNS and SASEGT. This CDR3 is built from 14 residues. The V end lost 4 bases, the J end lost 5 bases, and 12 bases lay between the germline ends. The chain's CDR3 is CASSGRTDDQPQHF. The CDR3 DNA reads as TGTGCCAGCAGTGGCCGGACAGACGATCAGCCCCAGCATTTT.

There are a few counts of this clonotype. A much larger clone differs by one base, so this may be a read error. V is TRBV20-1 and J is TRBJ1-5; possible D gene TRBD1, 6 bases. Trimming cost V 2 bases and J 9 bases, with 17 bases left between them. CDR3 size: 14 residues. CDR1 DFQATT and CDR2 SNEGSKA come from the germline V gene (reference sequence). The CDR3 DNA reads TGCAGTGCTAGACCCCCCCAGGGGCAATCGCCCCAGCATTTT. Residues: CSARPPQGQSPQHF.

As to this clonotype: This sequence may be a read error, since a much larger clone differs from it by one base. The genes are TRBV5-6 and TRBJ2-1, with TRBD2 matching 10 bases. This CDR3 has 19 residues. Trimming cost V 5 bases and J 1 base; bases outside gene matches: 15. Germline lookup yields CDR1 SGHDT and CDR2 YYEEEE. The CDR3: CASRLRVLAGVGSYNEQFF. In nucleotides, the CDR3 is TGTGCCAGCAGGTTGAGGGTGCTAGCGGGAGTGGGGTCCTACAATGAGCAGTTCTTC.

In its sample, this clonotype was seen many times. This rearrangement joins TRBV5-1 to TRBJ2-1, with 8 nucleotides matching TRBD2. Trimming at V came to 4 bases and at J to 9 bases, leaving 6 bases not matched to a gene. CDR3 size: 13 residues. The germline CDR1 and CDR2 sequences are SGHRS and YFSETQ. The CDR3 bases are TGCGCCAGCAGCCCGGGGGGGTCCAGTGAGCAGTTCTTC. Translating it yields CASSPGGSSEQFF.

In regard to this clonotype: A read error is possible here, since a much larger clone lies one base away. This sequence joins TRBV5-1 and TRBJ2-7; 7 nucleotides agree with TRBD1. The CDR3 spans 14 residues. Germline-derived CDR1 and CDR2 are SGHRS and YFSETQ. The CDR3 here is CASRLTGSSHEQYF. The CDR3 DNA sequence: TGCGCCAGCAGATTGACAGGGAGCTCCCACGAGCAGTACTTC.

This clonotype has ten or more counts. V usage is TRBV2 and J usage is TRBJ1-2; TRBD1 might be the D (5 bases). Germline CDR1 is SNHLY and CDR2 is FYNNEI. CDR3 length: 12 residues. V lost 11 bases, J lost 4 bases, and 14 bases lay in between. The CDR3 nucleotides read TGTGCCGGCCAGGGAGCCCTCTATGGCTACACCTTC. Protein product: CAGQGALYGYTF. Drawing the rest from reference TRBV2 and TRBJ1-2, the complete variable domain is EPEVTQTPSHQVTQMGQEVILRCVPISNHLYFYWYRQILGQKVEFLVSFYNNEISEKSEIFDDQFSVERPDGSNFTLKIRSTKLEDSAMYFCAGQGALYGYTFGSGTRLTVV.

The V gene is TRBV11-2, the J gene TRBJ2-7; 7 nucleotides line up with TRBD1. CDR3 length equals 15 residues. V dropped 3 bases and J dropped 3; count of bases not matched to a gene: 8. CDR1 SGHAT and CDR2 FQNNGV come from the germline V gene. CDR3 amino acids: CASSFDRAGHYEQYF. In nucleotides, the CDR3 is TGTGCCAGCAGCTTTGACAGGGCAGGGCACTACGAGCAGTACTTC.

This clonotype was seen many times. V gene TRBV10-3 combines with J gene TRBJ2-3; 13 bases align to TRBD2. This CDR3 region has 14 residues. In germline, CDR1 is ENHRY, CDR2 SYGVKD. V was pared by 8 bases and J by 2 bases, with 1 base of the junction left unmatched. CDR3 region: CAIGTSGVTDTQYF. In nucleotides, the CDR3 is TGTGCCATCGGGACTAGCGGGGTCACAGATACGCAGTATTTT.

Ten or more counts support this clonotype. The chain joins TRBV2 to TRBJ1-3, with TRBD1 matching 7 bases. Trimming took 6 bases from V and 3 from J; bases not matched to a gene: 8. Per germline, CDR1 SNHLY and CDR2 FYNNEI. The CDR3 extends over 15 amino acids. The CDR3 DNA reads TGTGCCAGCAGGTCGGGACAGAGTATTGGAAACACCATATATTTT. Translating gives CASRSGQSIGNTIYF.

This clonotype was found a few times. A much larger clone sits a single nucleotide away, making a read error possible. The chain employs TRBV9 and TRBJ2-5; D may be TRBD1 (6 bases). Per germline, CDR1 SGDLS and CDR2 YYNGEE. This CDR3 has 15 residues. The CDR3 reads CASSVAGGLGETPYF. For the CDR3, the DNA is TGTGCCAGCAGCGTAGCTGGGGGCCTCGGGGAGACCCCGTACTTC.

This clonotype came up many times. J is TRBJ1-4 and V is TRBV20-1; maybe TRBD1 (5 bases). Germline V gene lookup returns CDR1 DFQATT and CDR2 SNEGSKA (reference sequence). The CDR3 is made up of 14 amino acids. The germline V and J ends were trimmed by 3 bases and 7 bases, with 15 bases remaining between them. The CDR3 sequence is CSASPEGRGEKLFF. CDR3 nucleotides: TGCAGTGCTAGTCCGGAAGGGAGGGGTGAAAAACTGTTTTTT.

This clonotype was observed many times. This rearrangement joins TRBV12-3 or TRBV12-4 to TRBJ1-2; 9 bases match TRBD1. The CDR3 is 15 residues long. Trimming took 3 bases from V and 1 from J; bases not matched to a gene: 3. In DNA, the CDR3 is TGTGCCAGCAGTTTTTTGACAGGGGGTAACTATGGCTACACCTTC. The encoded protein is CASSFLTGGNYGYTF.

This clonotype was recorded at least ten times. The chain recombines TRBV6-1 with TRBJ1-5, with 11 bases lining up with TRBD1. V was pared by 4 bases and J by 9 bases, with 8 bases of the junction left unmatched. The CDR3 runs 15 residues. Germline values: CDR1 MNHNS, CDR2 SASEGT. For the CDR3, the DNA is TGTGCCAGCAGTGGAGGGACAGGGGGACGTATGCCCCAGCATTTT. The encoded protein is CASSGGTGGRMPQHF.

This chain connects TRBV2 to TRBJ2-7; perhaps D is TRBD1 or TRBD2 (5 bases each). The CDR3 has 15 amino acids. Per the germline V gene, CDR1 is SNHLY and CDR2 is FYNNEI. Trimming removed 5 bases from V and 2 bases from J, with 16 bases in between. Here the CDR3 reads CASSPGTVKAYEQYV. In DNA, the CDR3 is TGTGCCAGCAGTCCCGGGACGGTGAAAGCCTACGAGCAGTACGTC.

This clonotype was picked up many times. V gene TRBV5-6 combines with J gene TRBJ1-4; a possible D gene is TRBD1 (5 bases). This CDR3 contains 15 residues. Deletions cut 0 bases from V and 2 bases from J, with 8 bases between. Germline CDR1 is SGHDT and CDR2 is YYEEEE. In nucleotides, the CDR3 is TGTGCCAGCAGCTTGGGCGGGGGGACTAATGAAAAACTGTTTTTT. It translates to CASSLGGGTNEKLFF.